The 4 T cell receptor beta chains listed next were all sequenced from one sample in a study of T cell responses to AZD1222 COVID-19 vaccine. The assay was immunoSEQ multiplex PCR, and TCRdb's table has in-frame clones only and misses some. This sample yields about 140,000 clones, of which around 90% are seen a single time; about 5.5% belongs to the top ten. Sample: peripheral blood, taken on day 0 of AZD1222 vaccination. The source of these receptors is an adult in good health.

The gene calls are TRBV20-1 and TRBJ1-1, with D maybe TRBD1 (5 bases). The CDR3 consists of 11 residues. The V gene's germline CDR1 is DFQATT and CDR2 SNEGSKA (reference sequence). V lost 6 bases and J 11 bases, leaving 16 bases between the germline ends. The CDR3 spells CSASRGGEAFF. The CDR3, as DNA: TGCAGTGCCTCCCGGGGGGGGGAGGCTTTCTTT.

The chain links TRBV7-8 to TRBJ2-7, with a weak D call TRBD1 (6 bases). The CDR3 consists of 14 residues. V lost 2 bases and J 7 bases, leaving 15 bases between the germline ends. Per the germline V gene, CDR1 is SGHVS and CDR2 is FQNEAQ. In DNA form, the CDR3 reads TGTGCCAGCAGCTTAACCCCTTTAGGGGGTGAGCAGTACTTC. It translates to CASSLTPLGGEQYF.

This chain joins TRBV6-5 and TRBJ2-5; no firm D call. In germline, CDR1 is MNHEY, CDR2 SVGAGI. With 2 bases removed from V and 2 bases from J, the gap between germline ends came to 6 bases. There are 13 residues in the CDR3. The CDR3 DNA is TGTGCCAGCAGTTACGGCAGGCAAGAGACCCAGTACTTC. Translated, it gives CASSYGRQETQYF.

This clone was recorded once. V and J are TRBV5-5 and TRBJ1-1, with TRBD1 identical over 8 bases. Germline CDR1 is SGHKS and CDR2 is YYEKEE (reference sequence). V shed 2 bases and J 6 bases; nucleotides not matched to a gene: 9. This CDR3 comprises 15 residues. The CDR3 coding sequence is TGTGCCAGCAGCTTATATCAGGGGGCTGGGCCTGAAGCTTTCTTT. This sequence encodes CASSLYQGAGPEAFF.